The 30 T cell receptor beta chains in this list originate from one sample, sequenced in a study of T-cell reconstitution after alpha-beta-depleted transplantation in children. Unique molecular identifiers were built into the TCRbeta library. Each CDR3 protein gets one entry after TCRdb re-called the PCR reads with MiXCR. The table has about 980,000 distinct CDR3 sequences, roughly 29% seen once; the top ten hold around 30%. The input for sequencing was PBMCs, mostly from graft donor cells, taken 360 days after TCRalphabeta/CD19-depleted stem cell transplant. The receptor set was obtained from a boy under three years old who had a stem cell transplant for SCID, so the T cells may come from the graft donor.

CDR3 DNA sequence: TGTGCCAGCAGTTACTCGATTTGGTCTGGCGGGGCCAACGTCCTGACTTTC. It is translated as CASSYSIWSGGANVLTF. The rearrangement joins TRBV6-5 to TRBJ2-6, with D uncertain. The V and J ends lost 0 bases and 4 bases respectively, with 13 bases between them. Germline-derived CDR1 and CDR2 are MNHEY and SVGAGI. The CDR3 runs 17 residues.

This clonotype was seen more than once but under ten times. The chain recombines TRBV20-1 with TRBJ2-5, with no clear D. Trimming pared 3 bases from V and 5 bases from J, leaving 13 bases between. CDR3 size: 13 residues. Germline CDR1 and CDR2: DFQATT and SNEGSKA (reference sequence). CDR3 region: CSASGGQQETQYF. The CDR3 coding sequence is TGCAGTGCTAGCGGTGGTCAACAGGAGACCCAGTACTTC.

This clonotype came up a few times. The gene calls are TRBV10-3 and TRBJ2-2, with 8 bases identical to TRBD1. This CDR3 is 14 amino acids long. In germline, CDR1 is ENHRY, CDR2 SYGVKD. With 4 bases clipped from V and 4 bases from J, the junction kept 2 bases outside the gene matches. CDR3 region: CAISGTGFTGELFF. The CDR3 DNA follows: TGTGCCATCAGTGGGACAGGGTTCACCGGGGAGCTGTTTTTT.

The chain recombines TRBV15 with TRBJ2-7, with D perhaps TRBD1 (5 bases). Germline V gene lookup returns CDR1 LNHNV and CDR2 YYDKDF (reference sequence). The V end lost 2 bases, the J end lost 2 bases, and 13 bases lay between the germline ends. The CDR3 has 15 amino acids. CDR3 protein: CATSRRGGRTYEQYF. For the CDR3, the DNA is TGTGCCACCAGCAGAAGGGGCGGACGGACCTACGAGCAGTACTTC.

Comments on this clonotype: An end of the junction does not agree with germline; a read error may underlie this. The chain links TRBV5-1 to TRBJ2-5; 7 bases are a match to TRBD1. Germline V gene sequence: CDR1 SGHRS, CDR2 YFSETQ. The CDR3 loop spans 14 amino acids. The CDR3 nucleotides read TGCGCCATCAGCTTGAGGGGGCTGGGAGAGACCCAGTACTTC. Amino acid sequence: CAISLRGLGETQYF.

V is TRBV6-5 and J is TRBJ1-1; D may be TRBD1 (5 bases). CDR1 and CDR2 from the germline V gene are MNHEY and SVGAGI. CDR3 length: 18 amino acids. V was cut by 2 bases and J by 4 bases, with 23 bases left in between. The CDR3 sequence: CASSYDSRGFNKGTEAFF. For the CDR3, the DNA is TGTGCCAGCAGTTACGACAGCCGAGGTTTTAATAAGGGCACTGAAGCTTTCTTT.

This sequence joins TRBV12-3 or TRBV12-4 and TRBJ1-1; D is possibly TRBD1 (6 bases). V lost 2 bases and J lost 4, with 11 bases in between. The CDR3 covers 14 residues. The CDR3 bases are TGTGCCAGCAGTTTACACGAGGGGGGCACTGAAGCTTTCTTT. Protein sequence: CASSLHEGGTEAFF.

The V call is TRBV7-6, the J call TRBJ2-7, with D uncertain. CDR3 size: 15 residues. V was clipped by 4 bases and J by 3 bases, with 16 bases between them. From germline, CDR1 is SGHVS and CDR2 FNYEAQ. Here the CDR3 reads CASSSPFHKNYEQYF. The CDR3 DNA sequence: TGTGCCAGCAGCTCCCCCTTTCACAAAAACTACGAGCAGTACTTC.

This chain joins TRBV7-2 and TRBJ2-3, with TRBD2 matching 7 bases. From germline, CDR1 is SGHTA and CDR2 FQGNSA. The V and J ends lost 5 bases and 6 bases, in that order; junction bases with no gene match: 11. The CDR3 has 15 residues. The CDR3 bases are TGTGCCAGCAGCCCCAGCGGGAAAGCCCGCGATACGCAGTATTTT. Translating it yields CASSPSGKARDTQYF. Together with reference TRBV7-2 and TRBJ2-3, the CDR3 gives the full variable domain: GAGVSQSPSNKVTEKGKDVELRCDPISGHTALYWYRQSLGQGLEFLIYFQGNSAPDKSGLPSDRFSAERTGGSVSTLTIQRTQQEDSAVYLCASSPSGKARDTQYFGPGTRLTVL.

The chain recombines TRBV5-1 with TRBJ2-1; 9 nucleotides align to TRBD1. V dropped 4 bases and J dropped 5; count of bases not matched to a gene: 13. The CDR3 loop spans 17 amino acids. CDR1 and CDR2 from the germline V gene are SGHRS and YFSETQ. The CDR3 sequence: CASSPSAGTGTHNEQFF. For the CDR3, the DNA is TGCGCCAGCAGCCCAAGTGCCGGGACAGGGACCCACAATGAGCAGTTCTTC.

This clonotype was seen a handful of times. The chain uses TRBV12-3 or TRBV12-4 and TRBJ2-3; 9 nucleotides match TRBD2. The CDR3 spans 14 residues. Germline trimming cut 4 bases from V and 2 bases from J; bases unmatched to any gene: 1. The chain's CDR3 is CASSWTSVTDTQYF. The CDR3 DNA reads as TGTGCCAGCAGTTGGACTAGCGTCACAGATACGCAGTATTTT.

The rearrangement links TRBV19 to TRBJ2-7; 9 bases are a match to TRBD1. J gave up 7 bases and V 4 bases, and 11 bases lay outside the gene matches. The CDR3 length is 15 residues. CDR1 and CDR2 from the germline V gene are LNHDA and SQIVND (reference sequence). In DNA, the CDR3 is TGTGCCAGTAGTAACCGGGACAGGGAGTCGGTTGAGCAGTACTTC. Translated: CASSNRDRESVEQYF.

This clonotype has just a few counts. The CDR3 loop reads CSERGGKSETQYF. CDR3 coding DNA: TGCAGTGAGCGGGGGGGGAAATCGGAGACCCAGTACTTC. The chain links TRBV20-1 to TRBJ2-5, with TRBD2 identical over 10 bases. Germline trimming cut 7 bases from V and 5 bases from J; bases unmatched to any gene: 7. Per the germline V gene, CDR1 is DFQATT and CDR2 is SNEGSKA (reference sequence). This CDR3 spans 13 amino acids.

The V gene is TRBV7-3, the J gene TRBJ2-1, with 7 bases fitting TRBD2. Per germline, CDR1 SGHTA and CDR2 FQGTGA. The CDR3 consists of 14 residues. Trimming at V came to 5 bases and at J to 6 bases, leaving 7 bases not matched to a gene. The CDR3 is CASSQSGTANEQFF. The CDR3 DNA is TGTGCCAGCAGCCAAAGCGGGACGGCCAATGAGCAGTTCTTC.

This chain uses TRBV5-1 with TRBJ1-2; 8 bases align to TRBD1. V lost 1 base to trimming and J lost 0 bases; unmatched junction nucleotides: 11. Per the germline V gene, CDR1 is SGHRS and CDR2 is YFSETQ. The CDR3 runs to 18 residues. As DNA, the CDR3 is TGCGCCAGCAGCTTGAGGGGCCAGGGGGCACGGACTAACTATGGCTACACCTTC. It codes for CASSLRGQGARTNYGYTF.

CDR3 loop: CSAGTAHGFYEQYF. The CDR3 DNA reads TGCAGTGCTGGTACAGCCCATGGGTTTTACGAGCAGTACTTC. This chain uses TRBV20-1 with TRBJ2-7; D ambiguous. V was shortened by 5 bases and J by 4 bases, with 18 bases between the two germline ends. This CDR3 comprises 14 residues. The germline gives CDR1 DFQATT, CDR2 SNEGSKA (reference sequence).

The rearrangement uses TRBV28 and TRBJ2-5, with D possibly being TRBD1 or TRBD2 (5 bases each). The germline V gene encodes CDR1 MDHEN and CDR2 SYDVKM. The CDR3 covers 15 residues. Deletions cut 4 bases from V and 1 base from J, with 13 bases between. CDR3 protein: CASSWGSLGQETQYF. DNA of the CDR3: TGTGCCAGCAGTTGGGGGTCACTGGGCCAAGAGACCCAGTACTTC.

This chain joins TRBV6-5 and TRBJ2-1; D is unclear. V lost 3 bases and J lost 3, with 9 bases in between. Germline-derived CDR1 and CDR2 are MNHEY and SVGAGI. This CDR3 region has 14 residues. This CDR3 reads CASSYGPVYNEQFF. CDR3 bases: TGTGCCAGCAGTTATGGACCAGTCTACAATGAGCAGTTCTTC.

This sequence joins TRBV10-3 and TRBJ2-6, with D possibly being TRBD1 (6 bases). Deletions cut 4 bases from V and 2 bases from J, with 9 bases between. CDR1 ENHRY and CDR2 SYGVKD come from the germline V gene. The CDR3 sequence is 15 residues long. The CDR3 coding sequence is TGTGCCATCAGTGGGGGGCCAGCTGGGGCCAACGTCCTGACTTTC. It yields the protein CAISGGPAGANVLTF.

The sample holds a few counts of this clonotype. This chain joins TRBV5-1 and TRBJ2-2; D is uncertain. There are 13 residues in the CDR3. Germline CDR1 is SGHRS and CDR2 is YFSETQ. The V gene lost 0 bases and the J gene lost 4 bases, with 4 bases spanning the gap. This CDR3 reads CASSLEVTGELFF. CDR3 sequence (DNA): TGCGCCAGCAGCTTGGAAGTCACCGGGGAGCTGTTTTTT.

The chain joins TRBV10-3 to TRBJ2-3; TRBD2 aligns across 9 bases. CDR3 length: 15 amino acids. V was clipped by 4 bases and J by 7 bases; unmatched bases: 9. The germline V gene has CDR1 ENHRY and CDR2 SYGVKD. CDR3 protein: CAISGESGGKYTQYF. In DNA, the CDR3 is TGTGCCATCAGTGGGGAGAGCGGGGGGAAGTATACGCAGTATTTT.

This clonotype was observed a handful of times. CDR3 bases: TGTGCCAGCAGTACTTGGACAGGGCAGGGCTCTGGGGCCAACGTCCTGACTTTC. Its protein product is CASSTWTGQGSGANVLTF. The V and J genes are TRBV12-3 or TRBV12-4 and TRBJ2-6; 8 bases agree with TRBD1. The CDR3 has 18 residues. V trimming: 5 bases; J trimming: 0 bases; junction bases outside the gene matches: 9.

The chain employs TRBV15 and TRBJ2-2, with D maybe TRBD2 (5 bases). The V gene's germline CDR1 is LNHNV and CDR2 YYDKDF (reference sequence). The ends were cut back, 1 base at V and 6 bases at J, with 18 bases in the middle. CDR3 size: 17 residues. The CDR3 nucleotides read TGTGCCACCAGCAGAGGGTTCGGGGTGGCGGAGTCCGGGGAGCTGTTTTTT. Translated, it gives CATSRGFGVAESGELFF. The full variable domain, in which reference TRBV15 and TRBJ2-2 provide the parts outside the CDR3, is DAMVIQNPRYQVTQFGKPVTLSCSQTLNHNVMYWYQQKSSQAPKLLFHYYDKDFNNEADTPDNFQSRRPNTSFCFLDIRSPGLGDTAMYLCATSRGFGVAESGELFFGEGSRLTVL.

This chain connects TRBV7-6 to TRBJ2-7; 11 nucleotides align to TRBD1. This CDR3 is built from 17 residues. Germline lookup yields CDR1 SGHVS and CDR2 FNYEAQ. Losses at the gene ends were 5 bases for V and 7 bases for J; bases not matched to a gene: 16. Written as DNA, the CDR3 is TGTGCCAGCAGCAAACAAGCCGGAGGACAGGGGGCGGGGGAGCAGTACTTC. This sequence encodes CASSKQAGGQGAGEQYF.

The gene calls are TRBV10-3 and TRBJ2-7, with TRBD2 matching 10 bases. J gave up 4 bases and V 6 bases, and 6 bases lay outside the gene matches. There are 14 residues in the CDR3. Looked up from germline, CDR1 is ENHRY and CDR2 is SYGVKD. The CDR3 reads CAIRSGGAGYEQYF. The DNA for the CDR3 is TGTGCCATCAGGAGCGGGGGGGCCGGGTACGAGCAGTACTTC.

The CDR3 region has the DNA TGTGCCACCAGTGACTCCGAAAGGTTGGGAGAGACCCAGTACTTC. Amino acids: CATSDSERLGETQYF. The chain joins TRBV24-1 to TRBJ2-5; D unclear. From germline, CDR1 is KGHDR and CDR2 SFDVKD. This CDR3 spans 15 amino acids. Trimming took 4 bases from V and 4 from J, leaving 15 bases between them.

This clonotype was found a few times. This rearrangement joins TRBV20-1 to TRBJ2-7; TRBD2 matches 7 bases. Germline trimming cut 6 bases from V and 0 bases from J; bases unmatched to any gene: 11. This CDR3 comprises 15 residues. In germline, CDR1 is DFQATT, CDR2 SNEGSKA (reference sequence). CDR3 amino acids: CSAPSWRGSSYEQYF. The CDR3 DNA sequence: TGCAGTGCGCCCTCATGGCGGGGGAGCTCCTACGAGCAGTACTTC.

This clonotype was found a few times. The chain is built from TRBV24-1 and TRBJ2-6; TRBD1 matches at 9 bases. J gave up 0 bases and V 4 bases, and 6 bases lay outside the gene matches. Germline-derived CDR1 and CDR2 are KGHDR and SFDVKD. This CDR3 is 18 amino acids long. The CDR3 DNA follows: TGTGCCACCAGTGACCATGGGACAGGGAGCTCTGGGGCCAACGTCCTGACTTTC. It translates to CATSDHGTGSSGANVLTF.

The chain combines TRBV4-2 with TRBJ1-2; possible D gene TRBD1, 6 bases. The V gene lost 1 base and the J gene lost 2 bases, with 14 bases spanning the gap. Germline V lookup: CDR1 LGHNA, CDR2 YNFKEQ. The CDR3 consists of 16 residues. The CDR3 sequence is CASSQALDRQNYGYTF. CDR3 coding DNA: TGTGCCAGCAGCCAAGCTTTGGACAGACAAAACTATGGCTACACCTTC.

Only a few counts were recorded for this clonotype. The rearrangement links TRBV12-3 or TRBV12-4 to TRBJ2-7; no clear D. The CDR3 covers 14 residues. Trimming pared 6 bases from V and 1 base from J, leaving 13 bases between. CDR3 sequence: CASRPAGSSYEQYF. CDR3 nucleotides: TGTGCCAGCAGACCCGCAGGTTCGTCCTACGAGCAGTACTTC.